Shown below are 18 T cell receptor beta chains from a single sample sequenced in a study of blood T cell repertoires in COVID-19. Repertoires were generated with immunoSEQ multiplex PCR, while TCRdb's copy carries only in-frame clones and drops some. The sample includes a few hundred thousand clones, 75% to 90% of them seen just once. The material sequenced was PBMCs or T cells enriched from blood (not recorded which). The receptors were gathered from a woman between 35 and 50 years old who had recovered from COVID-19.

The J gene is TRBJ2-7, the V gene TRBV11-1; D uncertain. The V and J ends lost 4 bases and 0 bases respectively, with 13 bases between them. This CDR3 spans 15 amino acids. The germline V gene encodes CDR1 SGHAT and CDR2 FQDESV (reference sequence). The CDR3 DNA reads TGTGCCAGCAGCTCCTCGCGATTGTTCTCCTACGAGCAGTACTTC. Translating gives CASSSSRLFSYEQYF.

The rearrangement links TRBV5-4 to TRBJ2-5; 7 positions match TRBD1. Germline V lookup: CDR1 SGHNT, CDR2 YYREEE (reference sequence). The CDR3 consists of 15 residues. After removal of 2 bases from V and 1 base from J, the junction contained 5 bases not matched to a gene. CDR3 in DNA: TGTGCCAGCAGCTTTAAGTCAGGGGGCCAAGAGACCCAGTACTTC. Its protein is CASSFKSGGQETQYF.

V and J are TRBV3-1 (or the pseudogene TRBV3-2) and TRBJ2-5, with TRBD1 matching over 8 bases. CDR1 and CDR2 (germline): LGHDT, YNNKEL (reference sequence). V was pared by 5 bases and J by 5 bases, with 13 bases of the junction left unmatched. This CDR3 contains 16 residues. The DNA of the CDR3 is TGTGCCAGCAGCGTAAGACAGGGGTCGACAGGGGAGACCCAGTACTTC. Protein sequence: CASSVRQGSTGETQYF.

The chain carries TRBV9 and TRBJ2-7; possibly TRBD1 for D (6 bases). The CDR3 consists of 15 residues. With 0 bases removed from V and 5 bases from J, the gap between germline ends came to 15 bases. Germline V lookup: CDR1 SGDLS, CDR2 YYNGEE. CDR3 sequence reads: CASSVEGGVRNEQYF. The CDR3 bases are TGTGCCAGCAGCGTAGAAGGGGGTGTCAGGAACGAGCAGTACTTC.

V gene TRBV10-2 combines with J gene TRBJ2-3; tentatively, D is TRBD1 (5 bases). CDR1 is WSHSY, CDR2 SAAADI, per germline. Trimming removed 5 bases from V and 3 bases from J, with 12 bases in between. The CDR3 contains 14 residues. The CDR3 DNA sequence: TGCGCCAGCAGTAGGGGCCGTACTACAGATACGCAGTATTTT. As protein: CASSRGRTTDTQYF.

The chain links TRBV7-3 to TRBJ2-3, with 13 nucleotides matching TRBD2. CDR3 length: 17 residues. After removal of 0 bases from V and 2 bases from J, the junction contained 2 bases not matched to a gene. Germline V CDR1 and CDR2: SGHTA, FQGTGA. CDR3 loop: CASSLTGTSGVTDTQYF. DNA of the CDR3: TGTGCCAGCAGCTTAACCGGGACTAGCGGGGTCACAGATACGCAGTATTTT.

The gene calls are TRBV7-3 and TRBJ2-3; D not certain. The germline gives CDR1 SGHTA, CDR2 FQGTGA. Trimming shortened V by 3 bases and J by 4 bases, and 8 bases separated the two germline ends. CDR3 length equals 13 residues. The CDR3, as DNA: TGTGCCAGCAGCTTGAACATGGCAGATACGCAGTATTTT. Residues: CASSLNMADTQYF.

The genes are TRBV5-1 and TRBJ1-1; D may be TRBD1 (6 bases). Per germline, CDR1 SGHRS and CDR2 YFSETQ. The CDR3 loop spans 15 amino acids. V lost 3 bases, J lost 0 bases, and 12 bases lay in between. CDR3 sequence: CASSSLQGMNTEAFF. The CDR3 DNA is TGCGCCAGCAGCTCATTACAGGGCATGAACACTGAAGCTTTCTTT.

This clone has only one observation. The chain is built from TRBV9 and TRBJ2-2, with 8 bases matching TRBD1. This CDR3 is 16 amino acids long. Germline V gene lookup returns CDR1 SGDLS and CDR2 YYNGEE. V lost 4 bases, J lost 1 base, and 6 bases stayed unmatched. CDR3 amino acids: CASSSRRGLNTGELFF. The CDR3 DNA is TGTGCCAGCAGCTCTCGCAGGGGGCTGAACACCGGGGAGCTGTTTTTT.

The J gene is TRBJ1-6, the V gene TRBV7-3, with 8 bases that match TRBD1. The junction had 7 bases not matched to a gene; V was cut back by 5 bases and J by 10 bases. The CDR3 totals 14 residues. Germline V lookup: CDR1 SGHTA, CDR2 FQGTGA. In DNA form, the CDR3 reads TGTGCCAGCAGCCAAGACAGGGGAAGATCACCCCTCCACTTT. It is translated as CASSQDRGRSPLHF.

This clone was picked up a small number of times. The chain links TRBV6-1 to TRBJ2-7; TRBD1 matches at 8 bases. V shed 3 bases, J shed 6 bases, and the junction held 10 bases outside the gene matches. The V gene's germline CDR1 is MNHNS and CDR2 SASEGT. The length of the CDR3 is 15 residues. CDR3 sequence: CASSESHGQGPEQYF. CDR3 nucleotides: TGTGCCAGCAGTGAGTCTCATGGACAGGGCCCCGAGCAGTACTTC.

The chain uses TRBV6-6 and TRBJ1-3, with D possibly being TRBD1 (5 bases). V shed 2 bases and J shed 0 bases, with 11 bases lying between them. In germline, CDR1 is MNHNY, CDR2 SVGAGI (reference sequence). The CDR3 extends over 16 amino acids. CDR3 sequence (DNA): TGTGCCAGCAGTTACCTGACAGCAAGCTCTGGAAACACCATATATTTT. Translation gives CASSYLTASSGNTIYF.

This clone appeared a single time. This chain connects TRBV5-4 to TRBJ2-3; D may be TRBD1 (6 bases). The CDR3 loop spans 14 amino acids. Germline loops: CDR1 SGHNT, CDR2 YYREEE (reference sequence). Trimming cost V 4 bases and J 2 bases, with 11 bases left between them. As DNA, the CDR3 is TGTGCCAGCAGCCCGGGACAAACCACAGATACGCAGTATTTT. This codes for CASSPGQTTDTQYF.

CDR3 region: CASSLRANYGYTF. CDR3 DNA sequence: TGTGCCAGCAGCCTGAGAGCAAACTATGGCTACACCTTC. V usage is TRBV9 and J usage is TRBJ1-2; D not certain. V lost 4 bases, J lost 2 bases, and 9 bases lay in between. This CDR3 comprises 13 residues. Germline assignment: CDR1 SGDLS and CDR2 YYNGEE.

In this sample, this clone turned up many times. The chain has TRBV28 and TRBJ2-3; D is undetermined. From germline, CDR1 is MDHEN and CDR2 SYDVKM. V lost 3 bases and J 5 bases, leaving 3 bases between the germline ends. This CDR3 has 11 residues. As DNA, the CDR3 is TGTGCCAGCAGTTTCGGAGATACGCAGTATTTT. Its translation: CASSFGDTQYF. The full variable domain, in which reference TRBV28 and TRBJ2-3 provide the parts outside the CDR3, is DVKVTQSSRYLVKRTGEKVFLECVQDMDHENMFWYRQDPGLGLRLIYFSYDVKMKEKGDIPEGYSVSREKKERFSLILESASTNQTSMYLCASSFGDTQYFGPGTRLTVL.

The rearrangement uses TRBV2 and TRBJ1-3, with a weak D call TRBD1 (6 bases). The length of the CDR3 is 14 residues. The germline gives CDR1 SNHLY, CDR2 FYNNEI. V lost 7 bases and J 3 bases, leaving 13 bases between the germline ends. CDR3 region: CASTGGFGGNTIYF. The CDR3 coding sequence is TGTGCCAGCACTGGGGGCTTTGGTGGAAACACCATATATTTT.

V and J are TRBV27 and TRBJ1-5, with no clear D. Per the germline V gene, CDR1 is MNHEY and CDR2 is SMNVEV (reference sequence). The CDR3 runs to 14 residues. Deletions cut 6 bases from V and 3 bases from J, with 12 bases between. In nucleotides, the CDR3 is TGTGCCAGCAGCCCGGACGGACTCAATCAGCCCCAGCATTTT. Amino acid sequence: CASSPDGLNQPQHF.

This chain joins TRBV28 and TRBJ1-6; TRBD1 matches 8 bases. The CDR3 has 16 residues. Germline assignment: CDR1 MDHEN and CDR2 SYDVKM. V trimming: 2 bases; J trimming: 5 bases; junction bases outside the gene matches: 5. CDR3 sequence reads: CASSLGWDRNNSPLHF. CDR3 nucleotides: TGTGCCAGCAGTTTAGGGTGGGACAGGAATAATTCACCCCTCCACTTT.